The rows below give T cell receptor beta chains drawn from one sample of a study of T-cell reconstitution after alpha-beta-depleted transplantation in children. TCRdb reprocessed the PCR reads with MiXCR, giving one entry per CDR3 protein. The sample records 200,000 to 250,000 distinct CDR3 sequences, 6.5% to 9% being singletons. The sequences come from PBMCs, mostly from graft donor cells, collected 180 days after TCRalphabeta/CD19-depleted stem cell transplant. Receptor source: a male patient aged 10-17 years who had a stem cell transplant for acute lymphoblastic leukemia, so the T cells may come from the graft donor. The CDR3 runs from the conserved cysteine through the conserved F or W. A D gene is named only where the DNA matches it firmly. Size tells how often a clone was seen (once, few, many) or the class of an expanded clone, and some rows leave it out.

length,J,size,V,D,DNA,CDR3
12,TRBJ2-7,NA,TRBV7-9,NA,TGTGCCAGCAGCTCCAGGGATTACGAGCAGAACTTC,CASSSRDYEQNF
16,TRBJ2-3,few,TRBV7-6,NA,TGTGCCAGCAGCTTAGTCACGGGCGGGGCCACAGATACGCAGTATTTT,CASSLVTGGATDTQYF
15,TRBJ1-5,many,TRBV12-3/TRBV12-4,NA,TGTGCCAGCAGACCCGGACAGAATAGCAATCAGCCCCAGCATTTT,CASRPGQNSNQPQHF
11,TRBJ1-2,many,TRBV29-1,NA,TGCAGCGTTGAACAGCTCTATGGCTACACCTTC,CSVEQLYGYTF
14,TRBJ2-7,many,TRBV20-1,TRBD2,TGCAGTGCTCCGACTAGCGGGGGACCCTACGAGCAGTACTTC,CSAPTSGGPYEQYF
15,TRBJ2-1,many,TRBV6-1,TRBD2,TGTGCCAGCAGCCCCACTAGCGGACTTCACAATGAGCAGTTCTTC,CASSPTSGLHNEQFF
14,TRBJ2-2,many,TRBV7-9,NA,TGTGCCAGCAGCTTAGACTTGAACACCGGGGAGCTGTTTTTT,CASSLDLNTGELFF
14,TRBJ1-5,many,TRBV7-2,NA,TGTGCCAGCAGCTCTCGAGGTGGCAATCAGCCCCAGCATTTT,CASSSRGGNQPQHF
13,TRBJ2-3,many,TRBV5-1,NA,TGCGCCAGCATTGATACCGGAGAAGATACGCAGTATTTT,CASIDTGEDTQYF
13,TRBJ1-4,many,TRBV5-1,NA,TGCGCCAGCAGCAGGGACGGTAATGAAAAACTGTTTTTT,CASSRDGNEKLFF
14,TRBJ1-2,many,TRBV7-6,NA,TGTGCCAGCAGCTCACACCAAGCTAACTATGGCTACACCTTC,CASSSHQANYGYTF
15,TRBJ2-5,many,TRBV7-8,NA,TGTGCCAGCAGCCCTAAGACACTTTACCAAGAGACCCAGTACTTC,CASSPKTLYQETQYF
19,TRBJ1-4,many,TRBV9,NA,TGTGCCAGCAGCGTAGGACCGGTCTGGGGCACCAGCTATAATGAAAAACTGTTTTTT,CASSVGPVWGTSYNEKLFF
15,TRBJ1-4,many,TRBV18,TRBD1,TGTGCCAGCTCGGCAGACAGGGCGAGGAATGAAAAACTGTTTTTT,CASSADRARNEKLFF
14,TRBJ2-3,many,TRBV18,NA,TGTGCCAGCAAGCAGGCAGCTAGCACAGATACGCAGTATTTT,CASKQAASTDTQYF
17,TRBJ2-5,many,TRBV7-9,NA,TGTGCCAGCAGTCCAACCAAGCGGGACAGGATGAGAGAGACCCAGTACTTC,CASSPTKRDRMRETQYF
12,TRBJ2-4,many,TRBV20-1,NA,TGCAGTGCTAGAGTCTTAGGGGTGATAGAGTACTTC,CSARVLGVIEYF
16,TRBJ2-1,NA,TRBV9,TRBD2,TGTGCCAGCAGCGCCACACCGGGACTAGCCATCGATGAGCAGTTCTTC,CASSATPGLAIDEQFF
13,TRBJ1-1,many,TRBV10-3,NA,TGTGCCATCAGTAAAAACGGGAACACTGAAGCTTTCTTT,CAISKNGNTEAFF
15,TRBJ2-3,many,TRBV2,NA,TGTGCCAGCAGCGAACAGGGTCTTAGCACAGATACGCAGTATTTT,CASSEQGLSTDTQYF